This is a list of T cell receptor beta chains from one sample in a study of cytomegalovirus exposure and HLA in healthy donors. The method was immunoSEQ multiplex PCR; TCRdb's version includes in-frame clones alone and lacks a portion of them. The table has tens of thousands of clones, around 76% seen once. The sample consisted of PBMCs. All receptors come from a man between 18 and 29 years old in good health and CMV-seronegative. Each CDR3 is given with its conserved first and last residue. Fields, in order: V gene, clone size, D gene, J gene, CDR3 protein, CDR3 DNA. A D gene is named only where the DNA matches it firmly. A clone size is listed for some rows: how often the clone was seen (once, few, many), or a class if it is expanded.

V: TRBV5-4; size: -; D: TRBD1; J: TRBJ2-5; CDR3: CASSFDRGQVETQYF; DNA: TGTGCCAGCAGTTTCGACAGGGGGCAGGTAGAGACCCAGTACTTC
V: TRBV18; size: -; D: TRBD2; J: TRBJ2-3; CDR3: CASSLRTSGGTDTQYF; DNA: TGTGCCAGCTCACTGAGAACTAGCGGGGGCACTGATACGCAGTATTTT
V: TRBV9; size: -; D: TRBD1; J: TRBJ1-3; CDR3: CASSVDRGAGNTIYF; DNA: TGTGCCAGCAGCGTAGACAGGGGAGCTGGAAACACCATATATTTT
V: TRBV9; size: -; D: TRBD1; J: TRBJ2-2; CDR3: CASSNGQGLFEELFF; DNA: TGTGCCAGCAGCAACGGACAGGGTCTATTCGAGGAGCTGTTTTTT
V: TRBV5-1; size: -; D: TRBD1; J: TRBJ2-5; CDR3: CASSQQGAQETQYF; DNA: TGCGCCAGCAGCCAACAGGGGGCCCAAGAGACCCAGTACTTC
V: TRBV10-2; size: -; D: TRBD1; J: TRBJ1-3; CDR3: CASSEQDRRSGNTIYF; DNA: TGCGCCAGCAGTGAACAGGACAGGCGCTCTGGAAACACCATATATTTT
V: TRBV2; size: -; D: TRBD1; J: TRBJ2-2; CDR3: CASSEQGAHTGELFF; DNA: TGTGCCAGCAGTGAACAGGGGGCGCACACCGGGGAGCTGTTTTTT
V: TRBV19; size: -; D: TRBD1; J: TRBJ2-5; CDR3: CASSTGPTGTGIFSRETQYF; DNA: TGTGCCAGTAGTACCGGACCCACGGGGACAGGAATTTTTAGTAGGGAGACCCAGTACTTC
V: TRBV7-6; size: few; D: TRBD2; J: TRBJ2-1; CDR3: CASRLSPGGPSDEQFF; DNA: TGTGCCAGCAGGCTTTCTCCGGGGGGGCCCAGTGATGAGCAGTTCTTC
V: TRBV7-7; size: -; D: TRBD2; J: TRBJ2-1; CDR3: CASSLSGGAPHEQFF; DNA: TGTGCCAGCAGCTTAAGCGGGGGGGCCCCCCATGAGCAGTTCTTC
V: TRBV6-1; size: -; D: TRBD1; J: TRBJ2-1; CDR3: CASSVGQGNNEQFF; DNA: TGTGCCAGCAGTGTGGGACAGGGCAACAATGAGCAGTTCTTC
V: TRBV7-9; size: once; D: TRBD1; J: TRBJ2-7; CDR3: CASSSGTGVEQYF; DNA: TGTGCCAGCAGCTCCGGGACAGGGGTCGAGCAGTACTTC
V: TRBV10-1; size: few; D: TRBD2; J: TRBJ2-2; CDR3: CASSDLAGGAGELFF; DNA: TGCGCCAGCAGTGATCTAGCGGGGGGCGCCGGGGAGCTGTTTTTT
V: TRBV2; size: -; D: TRBD2; J: TRBJ2-2; CDR3: CASKLLAGAGELFF; DNA: TGTGCCAGCAAGCTGCTAGCGGGGGCCGGGGAGCTGTTTTTT
V: TRBV9; size: -; D: TRBD2; J: TRBJ2-2; CDR3: CASSAIPSGGAGELFF; DNA: TGTGCCAGCAGCGCGATTCCTAGCGGGGGGGCCGGGGAGCTGTTTTTT
V: TRBV5-1; size: -; D: TRBD2; J: TRBJ2-1; CDR3: CASRHPGTSGGVNEQFF; DNA: TGCGCCAGCAGACACCCGGGGACTAGCGGGGGAGTCAATGAGCAGTTCTTC
V: TRBV9; size: -; D: -; J: TRBJ2-7; CDR3: CASSVSSMSLGEQYF; DNA: TGTGCCAGCAGCGTTTCATCCATGAGTCTAGGCGAGCAGTACTTC
V: TRBV28; size: -; D: TRBD2; J: TRBJ2-3; CDR3: CASSPTSGASHDTQYF; DNA: TGTGCCAGCAGTCCGACTAGCGGGGCATCTCACGATACGCAGTATTTT
V: TRBV19; size: -; D: TRBD2; J: TRBJ2-5; CDR3: CASGTSGAQETQYF; DNA: TGTGCCAGTGGGACTAGCGGGGCGCAAGAGACCCAGTACTTC
V: TRBV7-2; size: -; D: TRBD2; J: TRBJ2-1; CDR3: CASSPGTSYNEQFF; DNA: TGTGCCAGCAGCCCCGGGACTAGTTACAATGAGCAGTTCTTC
V: TRBV7-9; size: -; D: -; J: TRBJ2-5; CDR3: CASSHSGGAETQYF; DNA: TGTGCCAGCAGCCACTCGGGGGGCGCAGAGACCCAGTACTTC
V: TRBV2; size: -; D: TRBD1; J: TRBJ1-1; CDR3: CASSLQGSEAFF; DNA: TGTGCCAGCAGTTTACAGGGGTCTGAAGCTTTCTTT
V: TRBV20-1; size: -; D: TRBD1; J: TRBJ1-1; CDR3: CRGQERDEAFF; DNA: TGCAGGGGACAGGAAAGAGATGAAGCTTTCTTT
V: TRBV2; size: -; D: -; J: TRBJ2-5; CDR3: CASSEVRVRETQYF; DNA: TGTGCCAGCAGTGAAGTCCGGGTGAGGGAGACCCAGTACTTC
V: TRBV7-2; size: -; D: -; J: TRBJ1-1; CDR3: CASSPRGGLSLTEAFF; DNA: TGTGCCAGCAGCCCCCGCGGGGGGCTATCTCTCACTGAAGCTTTCTTT
V: TRBV27; size: -; D: -; J: TRBJ1-1; CDR3: CASSLRQGTEAFF; DNA: TGTGCCAGCAGTTTACGCCAGGGGACTGAAGCTTTCTTT
V: TRBV7-9; size: -; D: -; J: TRBJ2-3; CDR3: CASSLAGGRMDTQYF; DNA: TGTGCCAGCAGCTTAGCGGGGGGTCGCATGGATACGCAGTATTTT
V: TRBV6-5; size: -; D: -; J: TRBJ1-2; CDR3: CASSDTGRDDGYTF; DNA: TGTGCCAGCAGTGACACAGGCCGAGACGATGGCTACACCTTC
V: TRBV11-1; size: -; D: -; J: TRBJ1-2; CDR3: CASSPLLEIYGYTF; DNA: TGTGCCAGCAGCCCCCTCCTAGAAATCTATGGCTACACCTTC
V: TRBV9; size: -; D: -; J: TRBJ2-2; CDR3: CASSVSSGGELFF; DNA: TGTGCCAGCAGCGTAAGCTCGGGTGGGGAGCTGTTTTTT
V: TRBV6-1; size: -; D: TRBD2; J: TRBJ2-5; CDR3: CASSELAGGPQETQYF; DNA: TGTGCCAGCAGTGAACTAGCGGGGGGGCCTCAGGAGACCCAGTACTTC
V: TRBV7-3; size: -; D: -; J: TRBJ1-2; CDR3: CASSLTSGGGYTF; DNA: TGTGCCAGCAGCTTAACATCGGGGGGAGGCTACACCTTC
V: TRBV11-2; size: -; D: -; J: TRBJ1-2; CDR3: CASSARLLYGYTF; DNA: TGTGCCAGCAGCGCTAGACTGCTCTATGGCTACACCTTC
V: TRBV27; size: -; D: -; J: TRBJ2-3; CDR3: CASSFGGLTDTQYF; DNA: TGTGCCAGCAGTTTCGGCGGACTTACAGATACGCAGTATTTT
V: TRBV7-9; size: -; D: -; J: TRBJ1-3; CDR3: CASSRLQGGNTIYF; DNA: TGTGCCAGCAGCCGCCTTCAGGGGGGAAACACCATATATTTT
V: TRBV18; size: -; D: TRBD1; J: TRBJ2-5; CDR3: CASSQGQGETQYF; DNA: TGTGCCAGCTCGCAGGGACAGGGAGAGACCCAGTACTTC
V: TRBV25-1; size: -; D: -; J: TRBJ1-2; CDR3: CASSTGAGPQNYGYTF; DNA: TGTGCCAGCTCTACCGGTGCAGGGCCCCAGAACTATGGCTACACCTTC
V: TRBV27; size: -; D: -; J: TRBJ1-1; CDR3: CASRFTLSGMNTEAFF; DNA: TGTGCCAGCAGATTCACCCTTAGCGGGATGAACACTGAAGCTTTCTTT
V: TRBV10-3; size: -; D: -; J: TRBJ2-1; CDR3: CAISESGRPNSYNEQFF; DNA: TGTGCCATCAGTGAGTCGGGCAGGCCAAACTCCTACAATGAGCAGTTCTTC
V: TRBV9; size: -; D: -; J: TRBJ1-3; CDR3: CASSVDRGSGWGNTIYF; DNA: TGTGCCAGCAGCGTAGATCGGGGGTCGGGATGGGGAAACACCATATATTTT
V: TRBV14; size: once; D: TRBD1; J: TRBJ1-6; CDR3: CASSQDLGQGVRGNSPLHF; DNA: TGTGCCAGCAGCCAAGATCTCGGGCAGGGGGTTAGAGGAAATTCACCCCTCCACTTT
V: TRBV7-8; size: once; D: -; J: TRBJ1-6; CDR3: CASSPGQGYGSPLHF; DNA: TGTGCCAGCAGCCCCGGCCAGGGGTATGGGTCACCCCTCCACTTT
V: TRBV7-6; size: -; D: TRBD2; J: TRBJ2-5; CDR3: CASSLSAGGETQYF; DNA: TGTGCCAGCAGCTTATCAGCGGGGGGCGAGACCCAGTACTTC
V: TRBV28; size: -; D: TRBD1; J: TRBJ2-5; CDR3: CASSRTGWETQYF; DNA: TGTGCCAGCAGTCGGACAGGGTGGGAGACCCAGTACTTC
V: TRBV10-3; size: -; D: TRBD1; J: TRBJ2-7; CDR3: CAISDRDRDRVGSQRYEQYF; DNA: TGTGCCATCAGTGACCGCGACCGGGACAGGGTGGGTAGTCAGCGATACGAGCAGTACTTC
V: TRBV7-6; size: -; D: TRBD1; J: TRBJ2-1; CDR3: CASSRGTGMAYNEQFF; DNA: TGTGCCAGCAGCCGAGGGACAGGGATGGCCTACAATGAGCAGTTCTTC
V: TRBV7-2; size: -; D: TRBD1; J: TRBJ2-4; CDR3: CASSPQGAGAKNIQYF; DNA: TGTGCCAGCAGCCCACAGGGGGCGGGAGCCAAAAACATTCAGTACTTC
V: TRBV5-1; size: -; D: -; J: TRBJ1-6; CDR3: CASSSTMTVDSPLHF; DNA: TGCGCCAGCAGCTCGACAATGACAGTTGATTCACCCCTCCACTTT
V: TRBV5-1; size: few; D: TRBD1; J: TRBJ2-3; CDR3: CASSLGMDWTGADTQYF; DNA: TGCGCCAGCAGCTTGGGAATGGATTGGACAGGGGCAGATACGCAGTATTTT
V: TRBV7-2; size: once; D: -; J: TRBJ2-5; CDR3: CASSLFGSSVPSETQYF; DNA: TGTGCCAGCAGCTTATTTGGGTCCAGCGTACCCTCAGAGACCCAGTACTTC
V: TRBV2; size: once; D: TRBD1; J: TRBJ2-2; CDR3: CASKGQGSNTGELFF; DNA: TGTGCCAGCAAGGGACAGGGATCGAACACCGGGGAGCTGTTTTTT
V: TRBV28; size: -; D: TRBD1; J: TRBJ2-5; CDR3: CASSFEQGDGETQYF; DNA: TGTGCCAGCAGTTTTGAACAGGGGGATGGGGAGACCCAGTACTTC
V: TRBV5-6; size: -; D: -; J: TRBJ1-4; CDR3: CASRRGTNEKLFF; DNA: TGTGCCAGCAGGCGCGGCACTAATGAAAAACTGTTTTTT
V: TRBV7-9; size: -; D: -; J: TRBJ2-2; CDR3: CASSLSSNTGELFF; DNA: TGTGCCAGCAGCTTATCGTCGAACACCGGGGAGCTGTTTTTT
V: TRBV10-3; size: -; D: TRBD1; J: TRBJ2-2; CDR3: CAISARGQGNTGELFF; DNA: TGTGCCATCAGTGCGAGAGGACAGGGTAACACCGGGGAGCTGTTTTTT
V: TRBV5-1; size: -; D: TRBD1; J: TRBJ2-3; CDR3: CASSPPGTGTDTQYF; DNA: TGCGCCAGCAGCCCCCCCGGGACAGGGACAGATACGCAGTATTTT
V: TRBV5-4; size: -; D: TRBD1; J: TRBJ1-1; CDR3: CASSPAGGAKANTEAFF; DNA: TGTGCCAGCAGCCCAGCAGGGGGCGCGAAGGCAAACACTGAAGCTTTCTTT
V: TRBV11-3; size: -; D: TRBD2; J: TRBJ2-2; CDR3: CASRRTSGDTGELFF; DNA: TGTGCCAGCAGACGGACTAGCGGTGACACCGGGGAGCTGTTTTTT
V: TRBV2; size: -; D: -; J: TRBJ1-2; CDR3: CASSEYLNYGYTF; DNA: TGTGCCAGCAGTGAATATCTAAACTATGGCTACACCTTC